These 21 T cell receptor beta chains were all obtained from the same sample, sequenced in a study of T cells in Graves' hyperthyroidism and ophthalmopathy. RNA transcripts provided the source from which TCR beta CDR3 regions were amplified. TCR CDR3 underwent first-round RT-PCR with the HTBI primer set. TCRdb independently ran MiXCR on the multiplex PCR reads; one entry per CDR3 protein. This sample carries 490,000 or so distinct CDR3 sequences, 40% to 50% of them seen once, and the ten largest clones take about 43%. The sample comprised peripheral blood or thyroid tissue (not recorded which). The receptors were sampled from an adult woman with Graves' disease, either hyperthyroidism or ophthalmopathy (not recorded which).

This clonotype occurred a few times. J is TRBJ2-3 and V is TRBV10-3; D may be TRBD2 (5 bases). Germline CDR1 ENHRY, CDR2 SYGVKD. The CDR3 loop spans 14 amino acids. V lost 10 bases, J lost 5 bases, and 19 bases lay in between. The CDR3 loop reads CATLNQEVGDTQYF. The CDR3 nucleotides are TGTGCCACACTTAATCAGGAGGTGGGAGATACGCAGTATTTT.

CDR3 nucleotides: TGCGCCAGCATCCCTAGCGGGGGGGCCGGCGGGGAGCTGTTTTTT. The encoded protein is CASIPSGGAGGELFF. V is TRBV10-2 and J is TRBJ2-2, with 12 nucleotides matching TRBD2. The junction had 7 bases not matched to a gene; V was cut back by 7 bases and J by 7 bases. CDR1 is WSHSY and CDR2 is SAAADI in the germline V gene. This CDR3 has 15 amino acids.

This clonotype was recorded a few times. This rearrangement joins TRBV7-9 to TRBJ1-1, with 9 bases that match TRBD1. Trimming took 5 bases from V and 1 from J; bases not matched to a gene: 5. The CDR3 totals 15 residues. The germline V gene has CDR1 SEHNR and CDR2 FQNEAQ (reference sequence). The CDR3 reads CASSPSTGGNTEAFF. The CDR3 coding sequence is TGTGCCAGCAGCCCGTCGACAGGGGGGAACACTGAAGCTTTCTTT.

The CDR3 here is CASRLYQETQYF. As DNA, the CDR3 is TGTGCCAGCAGATTGTACCAAGAGACCCAGTACTTC. The J gene is TRBJ2-5, the V gene TRBV5-4; D not resolved. Germline values: CDR1 SGHNT, CDR2 YYREEE (reference sequence). The germline V and J ends were trimmed by 5 bases and 0 bases, with 5 bases remaining between them. This CDR3 spans 12 amino acids.

The J gene is TRBJ1-2, the V gene TRBV5-1; D is undetermined. Germline CDR1 is SGHRS and CDR2 is YFSETQ. The CDR3 covers 15 residues. V was trimmed by 0 bases and J by 8 bases, leaving 17 bases between them. CDR3 sequence: CASSLEFVTYGGYTF. The CDR3, as DNA: TGCGCCAGCAGCTTGGAATTTGTGACTTATGGCGGCTACACCTTC.

The gene calls are TRBV10-3 and TRBJ1-5, with D maybe TRBD1 (6 bases). CDR1 is ENHRY, CDR2 SYGVKD, per germline. CDR3 length: 15 amino acids. V was shortened by 5 bases and J by 7 bases, with 18 bases between the two germline ends. The CDR3 bases are TGTGCCATCAGTCCCGCAATCAGGGGCGAGCAGCCCCAGCATTTT. As protein: CAISPAIRGEQPQHF.

V and J are TRBV10-3 and TRBJ2-2, with 13 bases aligning to TRBD2. This CDR3 region has 16 residues. The ends lost 10 bases at V and 4 bases at J; junction bases unmatched: 9. CDR1 is ENHRY and CDR2 is SYGVKD in the germline V gene. The CDR3 DNA reads TGTGCCAGCAGAAGGACTAGCGGGAGTCGCACCGGGGAGCTGTTTTTT. It codes for CASRRTSGSRTGELFF.

This clonotype was counted only a few times. The genes are TRBV7-4 and TRBJ1-5, with D tentatively TRBD1 (5 bases). Per the germline V gene, CDR1 is SGHVT and CDR2 is SQSDAQ. Trimming removed 2 bases at V and 4 bases at J, with 18 bases between. The CDR3 loop spans 17 amino acids. The CDR3 spells CASSLKIRPTANQPQHF. CDR3 bases: TGTGCCAGCAGCTTAAAAATTCGTCCGACAGCTAATCAGCCCCAGCATTTT.

This chain uses TRBV10-2 with TRBJ1-2, with a weak D call TRBD1 (5 bases). Trimming left V 4 bases short and J 7 bases short, with 10 bases between. In germline, CDR1 is WSHSY, CDR2 SAAADI. The CDR3 contains 12 residues. Written as DNA, the CDR3 is TGCGCCAGCAGTGTAGGGGTTAGTGGCTACACCTTC. It specifies CASSVGVSGYTF.

The chain links TRBV20-1 to TRBJ1-2, with 10 bases aligning to TRBD1. The J segment lost 3 bases and the V segment lost 3 bases, leaving 1 base of the junction unmatched. This CDR3 comprises 13 residues. Germline lookup yields CDR1 DFQATT and CDR2 SNEGSKA (reference sequence). CDR3 nucleotides: TGCAGTGCTAGCGGACAGGGGGACTATGGCTACACCTTC. Amino acid sequence: CSASGQGDYGYTF.

This chain links TRBV19 with TRBJ1-1; D unclear. The CDR3 is 11 amino acids. V was clipped by 10 bases and J by 5 bases, with 11 bases between them. From germline, CDR1 is LNHDA and CDR2 SQIVND (reference sequence). CDR3: CATLVETEAFF. The CDR3 DNA sequence: TGTGCCACCCTAGTAGAGACTGAAGCTTTCTTT. The whole variable domain, filled in from reference TRBV19 and TRBJ1-1, reads DGGITQSPKYLFRKEGQNVTLSCEQNLNHDAMYWYRQDPGQGLRLIYYSQIVNDFQKGDIAEGYSVSREKKESFPLTVTSAQKNPTAFYLCATLVETEAFFGQGTRLTVV.

This clonotype was seen a handful of times. The chain links TRBV2 to TRBJ2-7; perhaps D is TRBD1 or TRBD2 (5 bases each). From germline, CDR1 is SNHLY and CDR2 FYNNEI. Trimming took off 8 bases at V and 7 bases at J, with 9 bases between the two ends. This CDR3 comprises 10 residues. The CDR3: CASLGEEQYF. The CDR3 bases are TGTGCCAGCTTGGGGGAGGAGCAGTACTTC.

This chain connects TRBV7-9 to TRBJ2-5; D is possibly TRBD1 (7 bases). CDR3 length: 17 residues. The germline gives CDR1 SEHNR, CDR2 FQNEAQ (reference sequence). Trimming removed 3 bases at V and 1 base at J, with 18 bases between. The chain's CDR3 is CASSFSGGRGIQETQYF. CDR3 coding DNA: TGTGCCAGCAGCTTTTCAGGGGGGCGCGGAATCCAAGAGACCCAGTACTTC.

The rearrangement joins TRBV7-7 to TRBJ2-5; 9 bases fit TRBD2. Germline values: CDR1 SSHAT, CDR2 FNYEAQ (reference sequence). V gave up 1 base and J gave up 1 base; unmatched junction bases: 7. The CDR3 length is 17 residues. The CDR3 DNA reads as TGTGCCAGCAGCTTAGGGGCGGGGGGGAACCCCCAAGAGACCCAGTACTTC. Translation: CASSLGAGGNPQETQYF.

This chain uses TRBV20-1 with TRBJ1-5; 8 bases match TRBD1. Germline CDR1 is DFQATT and CDR2 is SNEGSKA (reference sequence). V was clipped by 2 bases and J by 7 bases; unmatched bases: 10. This CDR3 has 15 amino acids. This CDR3 reads CSARPPTGGMQPQHF. CDR3 nucleotide sequence: TGCAGTGCTAGACCACCCACAGGGGGAATGCAGCCCCAGCATTTT.

Ten or more counts support this clonotype. The CDR3 DNA is TGTGCCAGCAGGGGGGGACAGGGGCGAGCTGGGGCCAACGTCCTGACTTTC. Encoded protein: CASRGGQGRAGANVLTF. V and J are TRBV2 and TRBJ2-6, with 10 bases matching TRBD1. The germline gives CDR1 SNHLY, CDR2 FYNNEI. The CDR3 is 17 amino acids. After removal of 6 bases from V and 2 bases from J, the junction contained 7 bases not matched to a gene.

DNA for the CDR3: TGCAGTGCTTATACCCGGGACACTTCCGGGACAGATTATGGCTACACCTTC. Protein product: CSAYTRDTSGTDYGYTF. The V gene is TRBV20-1, the J gene TRBJ1-2; TRBD1 matches 7 bases. Per the germline V gene, CDR1 is DFQATT and CDR2 is SNEGSKA (reference sequence). This CDR3 contains 17 residues. J was trimmed by 5 bases and V by 5 bases; bases with no gene match: 20.

The V and J genes are TRBV24-1 and TRBJ2-6, with a weak D call TRBD1 (5 bases). The V and J ends lost 5 bases and 2 bases respectively, with 9 bases between them. The CDR3 is 15 residues long. Looked up from germline, CDR1 is KGHDR and CDR2 is SFDVKD. CDR3 sequence (DNA): TGTGCCACCAGTGTTGCCAGGGCTGGGGCCAACGTCCTGACTTTC. This codes for CATSVARAGANVLTF.

J is TRBJ2-7 and V is TRBV7-8; possibly TRBD1 for D (5 bases). This CDR3 has 13 amino acids. The V end was cut by 5 bases, the J end by 2 bases, with 10 bases between. Looked up from germline, CDR1 is SGHVS and CDR2 is FQNEAQ. CDR3 residues: CASSIGQTYEQYF. The DNA for the CDR3 is TGTGCCAGCAGCATCGGACAAACCTACGAGCAGTACTTC.

The chain uses TRBV7-9 and TRBJ2-5; D uncertain. CDR1 and CDR2 (germline): SEHNR, FQNEAQ (reference sequence). The CDR3 consists of 12 residues. V was clipped by 5 bases and J by 8 bases, with 12 bases between them. CDR3 sequence: CASSTTLGTQYF. As DNA, the CDR3 is TGTGCCAGCAGCACGACTCTGGGAACCCAGTACTTC.

The rearrangement links TRBV29-1 to TRBJ1-1; D remains unclear. This CDR3 has 14 amino acids. Per the germline V gene, CDR1 is SQVTM and CDR2 is ANQGSEA. The V gene lost 3 bases and the J gene lost 0 bases, with 11 bases spanning the gap. In DNA form, the CDR3 reads TGCAGCGTTGATCTCGCAGGTATGAACACTGAAGCTTTCTTT. The encoded protein is CSVDLAGMNTEAFF.